The rows below give T cell receptor beta chains drawn from one sample of a study of T cells in Graves' hyperthyroidism and ophthalmopathy. TCRdb used MiXCR to reprocess the multiplex PCR reads, holding one entry per CDR3 protein. The sample contains approximately 400,000 distinct CDR3 sequences, more than 12% of which appear only once. Sequenced input: blood. The receptors shown here come from a woman in her twenties or thirties with Graves' ophthalmopathy. CDR3s include the opening cysteine and the closing phenylalanine or tryptophan. The D gene is left open where the match is weak. Clone size is shown for a subset of rows, as once, few, many or a class of expanded clone.

j_call	clone_size	d_call	v_call	cdr3_nt	cdr3_aa
TRBJ1-6	.	.	TRBV25-1	TGTGCCAGCAGTGAGAGCTTGACCTATAATTCACCCCTCCACTTT	CASSESLTYNSPLHF
TRBJ2-2	many	TRBD2	TRBV6-1	TGTGCCAGCAGTCGGAGCGGGGGGACTAACACCGGGGAGCTGTTTTTT	CASSRSGGTNTGELFF
TRBJ2-1	.	.	TRBV15	TGTGCCACCAGCAGAGATGATTCCTATGAGCAGTTCTTC	CATSRDDSYEQFF
TRBJ2-7	many	TRBD2	TRBV16	TGTGCCAGCAGCCAATCGCCGACTAGCGGGGGTTACGAGCAGTACTTC	CASSQSPTSGGYEQYF
TRBJ2-5	many	.	TRBV29-1	TGCAGCGTTGAAAAGGGGGAGACCCAGTACTTC	CSVEKGETQYF
TRBJ2-3	few	.	TRBV9	TGTGCCAGCAGCGCGAAGAGCGTTAAGGCAGATACGCAGTATTTT	CASSAKSVKADTQYF
TRBJ1-1	many	TRBD1	TRBV30	TGTGCCTGGGGGACAGGGCAAAGTGAAGCTTTCTTT	CAWGTGQSEAFF
TRBJ2-5	many	TRBD1	TRBV7-6	TGTGCCAGCAGCTTGACAGGGGGACAAGAGACCCAGTACTTC	CASSLTGGQETQYF
TRBJ2-2	many	.	TRBV6-1	TGTGCCAGCCGGGGTTCGGGGGGCTTCAACACCGGGGAGCTGTTTTTT	CASRGSGGFNTGELFF
TRBJ2-1	many	.	TRBV28	TGTGCCAGCAGTTTAGATGAGCAGTTCTTC	CASSLDEQFF
TRBJ1-6	many	.	TRBV2	TGTGCCAGCAAAGTTGGTGTGGTGGGTTCACCCCTCCACTTT	CASKVGVVGSPLHF
TRBJ2-5	many	TRBD2	TRBV14	TGTGCCAGCAGTAGCACACTAGCGGAGCAAGAGACCCAGTACTTC	CASSSTLAEQETQYF
TRBJ2-3	many	.	TRBV7-6	TGTGCCAGCAGCTTAGTCGGGGAGAGCACAGATACGCAGTATTTT	CASSLVGESTDTQYF
TRBJ2-1	many	TRBD2	TRBV7-8	TGTGCCAGCAGCAGATATACCCCAGCGGCGTGGGCGGGAGGTGAGCAGTTCTTC	CASSRYTPAAWAGGEQFF
TRBJ1-2	many	TRBD1	TRBV25-1	TGTGCCAGCAGTGAATTTATCGGACAGGGCGATGGCTACACCTTC	CASSEFIGQGDGYTF
TRBJ2-3	.	TRBD2	TRBV12-3/TRBV12-4	TGTGCCAGCAGTTTATTGGGGGGCGGACTAGCGGGGGGCACAGATACGCAGTATTTT	CASSLLGGGLAGGTDTQYF
TRBJ2-3	many	.	TRBV15	TGTGCCACCAGCACGGGGCCGACCCGCACAGATACGCAGTATTTT	CATSTGPTRTDTQYF
TRBJ2-3	.	.	TRBV6-2/TRBV6-3	TGTGCCAGCAGTTCGGACTGGATCACAGATACGCAGTATTTT	CASSSDWITDTQYF
TRBJ2-5	.	.	TRBV25-1	TGTGCCAGCAATTTGGACGGCGGGGAGACCCAGTACTTC	CASNLDGGETQYF
TRBJ2-1	many	.	TRBV11-2	TGTGCCAGCAGCTTAGAACTCAGGGATGAGCAGTTCTTC	CASSLELRDEQFF
TRBJ1-2	many	.	TRBV10-2	TGCGCCAGCAGCGATCCCATAGACAATTTCTATGGCTACACCTTC	CASSDPIDNFYGYTF
TRBJ1-2	many	.	TRBV6-1	TGTGCCAGCAGGCCAGCCTATGGCTACACCTTC	CASRPAYGYTF
TRBJ1-2	.	.	TRBV4-1	TGCGCCAGCAGCCAGGCCCAACAGGTCTCCTATGGCTACACCTTC	CASSQAQQVSYGYTF